The 9 T cell receptor beta chains below all came from one sample that was sequenced in a study of siplizumab effects on memory and regulatory T cells. TCRdb's copy holds only in-frame clones and misses some; the assay was immunoSEQ multiplex PCR. The repertoire includes some 52,000 clones, 95% to 97% of them detected once, and around 0.64% sits in the top ten. Source material: naive CD4+ T cells sorted from blood. These TCRs come from a human donor in good health.

The V gene is TRBV29-1, the J gene TRBJ1-1; D not certain. Trimming took 4 bases from V and 1 from J, leaving 7 bases between them. Germline CDR1 is SQVTM and CDR2 is ANQGSEA. This CDR3 spans 12 amino acids. The CDR3 region is CSVALQNTEAFF. CDR3 nucleotide sequence: TGCAGCGTTGCTCTGCAGAACACTGAAGCTTTCTTT.

The V gene is TRBV7-2, the J gene TRBJ2-3; the match to TRBD1 covers 10 bases. Germline values: CDR1 SGHTA, CDR2 FQGNSA. The CDR3 has 16 residues. V lost 5 bases and J lost 4; bases outside the gene matches: 9. DNA for the CDR3: TGTGCCAGCAGCATCGGACAGGGGGGGTTCGCAGATACGCAGTATTTT. Translation gives CASSIGQGGFADTQYF.

The chain carries TRBV5-1 and TRBJ2-5; TRBD1 might be the D (5 bases). Germline V gives CDR1 SGHRS, CDR2 YFSETQ. The CDR3 is made up of 15 amino acids. Between the trimmed V and J ends, which lost 4 bases and 5 bases, there was a span of 18 bases. The CDR3 here is CASSPIRAGSETQYF. The CDR3 bases are TGCGCCAGCAGCCCGATTAGGGCAGGGTCGGAGACCCAGTACTTC.

The CDR3 DNA follows: TGTGCCAGCAGTTTACCCCTAAGAGTTAGCGGGAATAAAAAGAAAATCTACAATGAGCAGTTCTTC. This gives the protein CASSLPLRVSGNKKKIYNEQFF. This sequence joins TRBV28 and TRBJ2-1; 8 bases match TRBD2. This CDR3 spans 22 amino acids. V shed 2 bases and J 3 bases; nucleotides not matched to a gene: 24. Germline V gives CDR1 MDHEN, CDR2 SYDVKM.

The chain employs TRBV6-1 and TRBJ1-2; 7 bases are a match to TRBD1. The CDR3 runs to 14 residues. Per the germline V gene, CDR1 is MNHNS and CDR2 is SASEGT. V was clipped by 4 bases and J by 4 bases; unmatched bases: 6. The CDR3 sequence: CASSGGQSLYGYTF. CDR3 nucleotide sequence: TGTGCCAGCAGTGGGGGACAGTCGCTCTATGGCTACACCTTC.

The chain uses TRBV6-4 and TRBJ1-3, with D hard to call. CDR1 is MRHNA, CDR2 SNTAGT, per germline. The V gene lost 2 bases and the J gene lost 5 bases, with 7 bases spanning the gap. This CDR3 has 13 residues. The CDR3 DNA sequence: TGTGCCAGCAGTGACGTGGTCCGAAACACCATATATTTT. Its translation: CASSDVVRNTIYF.

This chain uses TRBV4-1 with TRBJ1-2; D might be TRBD1 (5 bases). CDR3 size: 15 residues. The V gene lost 0 bases and the J gene lost 4 bases, with 12 bases spanning the gap. Per germline, CDR1 MGHRA and CDR2 YSYEKL. The CDR3 reads CASSQDLGTPYGYTF. The CDR3 coding sequence is TGCGCCAGCAGCCAAGATCTGGGGACCCCCTATGGCTACACCTTC.

The chain is built from TRBV27 and TRBJ2-1; 12 nucleotides agree with TRBD1. Trimming at V came to 4 bases and at J to 9 bases, leaving 13 bases not matched to a gene. The CDR3 consists of 17 residues. Looked up from germline, CDR1 is MNHEY and CDR2 is SMNVEV (reference sequence). Here the CDR3 DNA reads TGTGCCAGCAGTTCCCGGGACAGGGGGCCTCCGGGCGGTGAGCAGTTCTTC. This sequence encodes CASSSRDRGPPGGEQFF.

This chain uses TRBV4-1 with TRBJ2-5, with TRBD1 identical over 7 bases. Germline V gene lookup returns CDR1 MGHRA and CDR2 YSYEKL. Trimming at V came to 4 bases and at J to 2 bases, leaving 7 bases not matched to a gene. The CDR3 is made up of 15 amino acids. CDR3 amino acids: CASSPRTGRQETQYF. DNA for the CDR3: TGCGCCAGCAGCCCTCGGACAGGTCGACAAGAGACCCAGTACTTC.